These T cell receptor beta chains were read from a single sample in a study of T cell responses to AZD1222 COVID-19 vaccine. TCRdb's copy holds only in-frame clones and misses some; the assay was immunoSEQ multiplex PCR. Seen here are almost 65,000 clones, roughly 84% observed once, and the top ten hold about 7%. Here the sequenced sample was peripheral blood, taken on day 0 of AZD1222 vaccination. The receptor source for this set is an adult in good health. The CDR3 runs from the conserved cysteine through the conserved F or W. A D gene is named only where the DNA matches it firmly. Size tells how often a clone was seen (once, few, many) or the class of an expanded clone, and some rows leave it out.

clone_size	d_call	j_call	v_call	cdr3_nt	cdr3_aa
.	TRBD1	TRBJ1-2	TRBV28	TGTGCCAGCAGCTACACGGGACAGGGAGAAGGCTACACCTTC	CASSYTGQGEGYTF
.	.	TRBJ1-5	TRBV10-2	TGCGCCAGCAGTTATAGCAATCAGCCCCAGCATTTT	CASSYSNQPQHF
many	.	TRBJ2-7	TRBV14	TGTGCCAGCAGCCAAGGCTTACGAAACTACGAGCAGTACTTC	CASSQGLRNYEQYF
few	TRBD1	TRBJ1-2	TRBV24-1	TGTGCCACCAGTGATGGGACAGGCTATGGCTACACCTTC	CATSDGTGYGYTF
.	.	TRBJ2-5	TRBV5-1	TGCGCCAGCAGCTTGGAAGGGAATAAGGGAGAGACCCAGTACTTC	CASSLEGNKGETQYF
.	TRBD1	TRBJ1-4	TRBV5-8	TGTGCCAGCAGCTCTGGACAGGGTTGGGAAAAACTGTTTTTT	CASSSGQGWEKLFF
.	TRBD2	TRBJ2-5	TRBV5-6	TGTGCCAGCAGCTTACGCGGGGGGGCTCAAGAGACCCAGTACTTC	CASSLRGGAQETQYF
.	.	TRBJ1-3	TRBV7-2	TGTGCCAGCAGCTTACCGCGGAGGCAGTTGGGAGGAAACACCATATATTTT	CASSLPRRQLGGNTIYF
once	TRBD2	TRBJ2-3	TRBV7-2	TGTGCCAGCAGCTCGGGACTAGCGGGGGCTACGCAGTATTTT	CASSSGLAGATQYF
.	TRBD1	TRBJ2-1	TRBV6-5	TGTGCCAGTGGGGATCCGGGACAGGGGGACAATGAGCAGTTCTTC	CASGDPGQGDNEQFF
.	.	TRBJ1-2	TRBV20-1	TGCAGTGCTCCACAGGGAGATGGCTACACCTTC	CSAPQGDGYTF
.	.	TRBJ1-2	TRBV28	TGTGCCACACTGGGACTCCCCTATGGCTACACCTTC	CATLGLPYGYTF
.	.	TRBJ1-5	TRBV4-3	TGCGCCAGCAGCCCCGGGACGGATGGGCGGCAGCCCCAGCATTTT	CASSPGTDGRQPQHF
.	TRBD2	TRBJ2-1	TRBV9	TGTGCCAGCAGCGTAGTGGGACTAGCGGGGGCTAGCTCCTACAATGAGCAGTTCTTC	CASSVVGLAGASSYNEQFF
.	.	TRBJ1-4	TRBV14	TGTGCCAGCAGCCCTACGACCTTTAACTCGATTAATCCAACTAATGAAAAACTGTTTTTT	CASSPTTFNSINPTNEKLFF
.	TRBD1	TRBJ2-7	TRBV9	TGTGCCAGCAGCGTAGGAACAGGGGGCATATTCTACGAGCAGTACTTC	CASSVGTGGIFYEQYF
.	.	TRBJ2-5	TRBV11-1	TGTGCTAGCAGCACCAGAGGGGGCCAAGAGACCCAGTACTTC	CASSTRGGQETQYF
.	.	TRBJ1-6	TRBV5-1	TGCGCCAGCGGCGGCAGGGTAGGTAATTCACCCCTCCACTTT	CASGGRVGNSPLHF
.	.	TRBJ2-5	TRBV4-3	TGCGCCAGCAGCCCTGGGACAATGGGCCTGGAGACCCAGTACTTC	CASSPGTMGLETQYF
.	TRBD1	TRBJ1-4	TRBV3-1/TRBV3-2	TGTGCCAGCAGCCAATGGGACAGGGCGAGTGAAAAACTGTTTTTT	CASSQWDRASEKLFF
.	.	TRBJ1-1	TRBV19	TGTGCCGCCGCAGGGACCCGAATGTGGGAAGCTTTCTTT	CAAAGTRMWEAFF
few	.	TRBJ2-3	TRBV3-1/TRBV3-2	TGTGCCAGCAGCCAAGAGACCGCGGGGGCCAGCACAGATACGCAGTATTTT	CASSQETAGASTDTQYF
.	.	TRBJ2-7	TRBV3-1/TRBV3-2	TGTGCCAGCAGCCAAGCGGTAGGGGTATACTCCTACGAGCAGTACTTC	CASSQAVGVYSYEQYF
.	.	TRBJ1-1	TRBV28	TGTGCCAGCAGCCCCGACATGAACACTGAAGCTTTCTTT	CASSPDMNTEAFF